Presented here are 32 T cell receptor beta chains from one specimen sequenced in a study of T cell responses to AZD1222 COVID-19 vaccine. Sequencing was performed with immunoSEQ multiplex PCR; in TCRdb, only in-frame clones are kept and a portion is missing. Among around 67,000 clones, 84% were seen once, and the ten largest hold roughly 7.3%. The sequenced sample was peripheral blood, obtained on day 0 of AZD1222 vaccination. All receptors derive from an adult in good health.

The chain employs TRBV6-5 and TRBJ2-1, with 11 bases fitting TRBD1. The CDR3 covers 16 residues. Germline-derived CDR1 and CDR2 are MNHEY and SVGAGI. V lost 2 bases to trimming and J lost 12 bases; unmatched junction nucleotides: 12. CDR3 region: CASSYDLGQGASWQFF. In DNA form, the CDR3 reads TGTGCCAGCAGTTACGATTTAGGACAGGGGGCAAGCTGGCAGTTCTTC.

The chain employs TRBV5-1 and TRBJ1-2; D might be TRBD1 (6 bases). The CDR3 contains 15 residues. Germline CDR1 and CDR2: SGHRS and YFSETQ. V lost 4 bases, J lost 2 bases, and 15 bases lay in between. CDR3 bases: TGCGCCAGCAGCGGCAGGGGATCGGTCAACTATGGCTACACCTTC. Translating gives CASSGRGSVNYGYTF.

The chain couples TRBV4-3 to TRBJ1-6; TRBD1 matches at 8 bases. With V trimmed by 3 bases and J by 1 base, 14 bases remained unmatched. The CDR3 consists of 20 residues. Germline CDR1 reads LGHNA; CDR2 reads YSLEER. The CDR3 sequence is CASSQRRQGYKRSYNSPLHF. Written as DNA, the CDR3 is TGCGCCAGCAGCCAGAGGAGACAGGGGTATAAGAGGTCCTATAATTCACCCCTCCACTTT.

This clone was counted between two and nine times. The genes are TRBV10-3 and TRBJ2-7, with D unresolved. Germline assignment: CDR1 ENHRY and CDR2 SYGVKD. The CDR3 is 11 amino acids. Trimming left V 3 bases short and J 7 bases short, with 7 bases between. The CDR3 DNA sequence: TGTGCCATCAGTGAACTGGGGGAGCAGTACTTC. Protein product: CAISELGEQYF.

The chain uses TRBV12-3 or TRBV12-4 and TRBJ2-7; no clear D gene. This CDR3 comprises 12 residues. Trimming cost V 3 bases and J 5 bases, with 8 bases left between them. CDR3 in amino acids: CASSFGRNEQYF. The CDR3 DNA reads TGTGCCAGCAGTTTTGGAAGGAACGAGCAGTACTTC.

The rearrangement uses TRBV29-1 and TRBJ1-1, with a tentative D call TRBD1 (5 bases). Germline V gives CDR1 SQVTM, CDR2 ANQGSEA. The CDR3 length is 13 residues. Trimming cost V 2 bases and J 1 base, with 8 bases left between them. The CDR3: CSVETGGNTEAFF. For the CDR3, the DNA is TGCAGCGTTGAAACGGGGGGGAACACTGAAGCTTTCTTT.

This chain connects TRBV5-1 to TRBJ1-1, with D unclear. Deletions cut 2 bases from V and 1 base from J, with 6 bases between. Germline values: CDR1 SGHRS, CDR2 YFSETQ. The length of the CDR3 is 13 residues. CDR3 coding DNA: TGCGCCAGCAGCTTACAAGCGAACACTGAAGCTTTCTTT. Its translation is CASSLQANTEAFF.

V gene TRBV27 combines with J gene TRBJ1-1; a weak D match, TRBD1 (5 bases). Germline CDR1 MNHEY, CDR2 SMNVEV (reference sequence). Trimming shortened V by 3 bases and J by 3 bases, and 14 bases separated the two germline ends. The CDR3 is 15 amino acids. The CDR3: CASSFSAGADTEAFF. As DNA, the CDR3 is TGTGCCAGCAGTTTCAGTGCCGGGGCGGACACTGAAGCTTTCTTT.

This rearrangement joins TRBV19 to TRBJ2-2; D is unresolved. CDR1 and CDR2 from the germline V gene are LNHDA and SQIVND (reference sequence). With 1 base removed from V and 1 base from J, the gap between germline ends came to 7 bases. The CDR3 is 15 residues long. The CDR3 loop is CASSIAPRNTGELFF. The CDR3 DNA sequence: TGTGCCAGTAGTATAGCGCCGCGGAACACCGGGGAGCTGTTTTTT.

In nucleotides, the CDR3 is TGTGCCTGGAGGTCGACTAGCGGGGCTGGTGGGGAGCTGTTTTTT. Translating gives CAWRSTSGAGGELFF. The V gene is TRBV30, the J gene TRBJ2-2, with 11 bases matching TRBD2. CDR1 GTSNPN and CDR2 SVGIG come from the germline V gene (reference sequence). The length of the CDR3 is 15 residues. With 3 bases clipped from V and 8 bases from J, the junction kept 8 bases outside the gene matches.

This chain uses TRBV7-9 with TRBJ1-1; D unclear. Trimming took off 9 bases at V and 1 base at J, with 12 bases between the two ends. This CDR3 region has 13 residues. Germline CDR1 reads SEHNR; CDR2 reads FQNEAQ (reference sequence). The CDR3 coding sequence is TGTGCCAGTTCGGTACAGACGAACACTGAAGCTTTCTTT. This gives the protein CASSVQTNTEAFF.

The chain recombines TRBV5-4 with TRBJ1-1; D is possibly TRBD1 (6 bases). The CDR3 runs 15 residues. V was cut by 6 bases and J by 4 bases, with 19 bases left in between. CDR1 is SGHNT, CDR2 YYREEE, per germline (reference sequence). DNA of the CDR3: TGTGCCAGCACCCTTGGGGGCATCTGGGGCACTGAAGCTTTCTTT. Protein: CASTLGGIWGTEAFF.

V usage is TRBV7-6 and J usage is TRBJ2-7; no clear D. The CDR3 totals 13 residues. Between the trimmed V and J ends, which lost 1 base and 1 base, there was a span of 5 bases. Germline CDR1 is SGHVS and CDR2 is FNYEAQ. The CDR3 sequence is CASSLDPSYEQYF. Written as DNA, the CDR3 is TGTGCCAGCAGCTTAGACCCATCCTACGAGCAGTACTTC.

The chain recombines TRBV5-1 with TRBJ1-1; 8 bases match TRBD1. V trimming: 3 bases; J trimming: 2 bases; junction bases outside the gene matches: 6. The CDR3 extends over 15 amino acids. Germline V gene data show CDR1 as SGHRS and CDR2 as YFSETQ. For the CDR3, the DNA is TGCGCCAGCAGCTCCTTAGGACAGGGCAACACTGAAGCTTTCTTT. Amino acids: CASSSLGQGNTEAFF.

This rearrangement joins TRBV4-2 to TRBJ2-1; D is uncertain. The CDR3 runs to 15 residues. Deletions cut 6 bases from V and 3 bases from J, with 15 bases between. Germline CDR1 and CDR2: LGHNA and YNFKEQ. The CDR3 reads CASRASGPLYNEQFF. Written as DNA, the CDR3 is TGTGCCAGCAGGGCCTCGGGTCCCCTCTACAATGAGCAGTTCTTC.

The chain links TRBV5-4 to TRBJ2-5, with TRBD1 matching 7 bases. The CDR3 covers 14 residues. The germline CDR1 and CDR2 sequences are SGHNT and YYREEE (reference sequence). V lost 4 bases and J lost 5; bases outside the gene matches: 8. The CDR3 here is CASSKQGNGETQYF. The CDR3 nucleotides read TGTGCCAGCAGCAAACAGGGGAATGGGGAGACCCAGTACTTC.

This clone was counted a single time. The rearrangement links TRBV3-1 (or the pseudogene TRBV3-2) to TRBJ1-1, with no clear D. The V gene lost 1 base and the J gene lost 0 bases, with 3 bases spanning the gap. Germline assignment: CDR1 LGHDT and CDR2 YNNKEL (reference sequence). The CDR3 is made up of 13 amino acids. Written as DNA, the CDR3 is TGTGCCAGCAGCCAAGCGATGAACACTGAAGCTTTCTTT. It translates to CASSQAMNTEAFF.

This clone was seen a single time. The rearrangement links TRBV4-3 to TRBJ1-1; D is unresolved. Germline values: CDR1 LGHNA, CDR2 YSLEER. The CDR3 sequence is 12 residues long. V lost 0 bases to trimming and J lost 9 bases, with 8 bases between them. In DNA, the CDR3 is TGCGCCAGCAGCCAAGATCGTAGTAAAGCTTTCTTT. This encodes CASSQDRSKAFF.

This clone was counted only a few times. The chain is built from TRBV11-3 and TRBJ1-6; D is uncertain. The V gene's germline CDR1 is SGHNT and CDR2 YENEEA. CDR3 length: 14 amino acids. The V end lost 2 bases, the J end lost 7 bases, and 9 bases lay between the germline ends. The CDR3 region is CASSLSPGNSPLHF. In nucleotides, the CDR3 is TGTGCCAGCAGCTTATCCCCGGGGAATTCACCCCTCCACTTT.

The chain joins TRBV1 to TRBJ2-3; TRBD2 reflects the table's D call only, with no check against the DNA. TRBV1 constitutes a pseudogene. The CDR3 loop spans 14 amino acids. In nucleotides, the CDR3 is TGCACCAGCAGCCAAGACGGGGACACAGATACGCAGTATTTT. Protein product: CTSSQDGDTDTQYF.

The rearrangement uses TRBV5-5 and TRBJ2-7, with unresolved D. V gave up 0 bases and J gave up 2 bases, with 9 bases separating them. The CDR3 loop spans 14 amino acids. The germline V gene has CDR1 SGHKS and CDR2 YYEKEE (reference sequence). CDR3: CASSLAGVTYEQYF. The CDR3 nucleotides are TGTGCCAGCAGCTTGGCTGGGGTTACCTACGAGCAGTACTTC.

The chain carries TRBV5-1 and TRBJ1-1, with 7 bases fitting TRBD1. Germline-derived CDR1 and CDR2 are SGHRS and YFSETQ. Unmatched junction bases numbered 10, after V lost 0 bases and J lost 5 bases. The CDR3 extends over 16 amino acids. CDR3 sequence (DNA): TGCGCCAGCAGCTTGGGGGACTCCAGGGGGTGGACTGAAGCTTTCTTT. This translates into CASSLGDSRGWTEAFF.

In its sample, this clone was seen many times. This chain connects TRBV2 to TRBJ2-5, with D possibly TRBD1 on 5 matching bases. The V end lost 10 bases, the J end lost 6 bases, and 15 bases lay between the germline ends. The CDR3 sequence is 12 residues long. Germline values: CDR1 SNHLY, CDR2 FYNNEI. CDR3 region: CATQTPGKTQYF. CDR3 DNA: TGTGCCACCCAGACCCCAGGGAAGACCCAGTACTTC.

The CDR3 is CASSPGASRGKTQYF. For the CDR3, the DNA is TGTGCCAGCAGTCCCGGGGCCTCACGCGGAAAGACCCAGTACTTC. This rearrangement joins TRBV6-5 to TRBJ2-5; D is perhaps TRBD1 or TRBD2 (5 bases each). CDR3 length equals 15 residues. Trimming cost V 5 bases and J 6 bases, with 19 bases left between them. CDR1 is MNHEY and CDR2 is SVGAGI in the germline V gene.

This chain's CDR3 is CASSSRTGSEFF. The CDR3 DNA is TGTGCCAGCAGTTCTAGGACAGGATCCGAGTTCTTC. The V and J genes are TRBV6-5 and TRBJ2-1, with 7 bases fitting TRBD1. CDR3 length equals 12 residues. V was clipped by 4 bases and J by 14 bases; unmatched bases: 8. Germline V gene sequence: CDR1 MNHEY, CDR2 SVGAGI.

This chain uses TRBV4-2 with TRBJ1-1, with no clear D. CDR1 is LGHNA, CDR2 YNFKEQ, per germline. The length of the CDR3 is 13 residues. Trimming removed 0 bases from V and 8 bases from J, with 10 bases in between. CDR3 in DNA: TGTGCCAGCAGCCAAGAGGCAGCCCGGGAAGCTTTCTTT. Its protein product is CASSQEAAREAFF.

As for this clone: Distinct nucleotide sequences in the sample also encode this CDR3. CDR3 amino acids: CASRPGPHTEAFF. The CDR3 nucleotides are TGTGCCAGCAGACCCGGACCGCACACTGAAGCTTTCTTT. The chain uses TRBV6-5 and TRBJ1-1, with D uncertain. Trimming removed 6 bases at V and 3 bases at J, with 11 bases between. Germline V CDR1 and CDR2: MNHEY, SVGAGI. The CDR3 runs 13 residues.

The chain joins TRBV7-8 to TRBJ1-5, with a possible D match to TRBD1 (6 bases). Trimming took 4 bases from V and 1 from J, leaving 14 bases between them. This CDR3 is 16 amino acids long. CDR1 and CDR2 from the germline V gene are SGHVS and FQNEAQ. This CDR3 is CASSSLGGFSNQPQHF. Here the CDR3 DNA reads TGTGCCAGCAGCTCCCTAGGGGGATTCAGCAATCAGCCCCAGCATTTT.

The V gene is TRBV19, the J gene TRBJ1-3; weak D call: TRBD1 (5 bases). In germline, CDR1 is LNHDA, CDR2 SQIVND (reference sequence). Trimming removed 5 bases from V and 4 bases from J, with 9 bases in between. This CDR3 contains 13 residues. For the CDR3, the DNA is TGTGCCAGTAGTCCGACAGCCGGAAACACCATATATTTT. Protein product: CASSPTAGNTIYF.

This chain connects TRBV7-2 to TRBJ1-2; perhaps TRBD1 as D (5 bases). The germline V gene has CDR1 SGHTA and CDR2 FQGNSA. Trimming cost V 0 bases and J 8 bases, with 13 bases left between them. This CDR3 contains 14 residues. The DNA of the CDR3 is TGTGCCAGCAGCTTAGCGTCGGTGGGGGACGGCTACACCTTC. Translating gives CASSLASVGDGYTF.

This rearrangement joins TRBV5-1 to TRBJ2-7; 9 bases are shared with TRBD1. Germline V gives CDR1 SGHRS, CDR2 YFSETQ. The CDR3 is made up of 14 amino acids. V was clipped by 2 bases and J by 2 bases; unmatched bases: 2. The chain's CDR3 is CASSFGQGPYEQYF. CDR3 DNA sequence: TGCGCCAGCAGCTTCGGACAGGGGCCCTACGAGCAGTACTTC.

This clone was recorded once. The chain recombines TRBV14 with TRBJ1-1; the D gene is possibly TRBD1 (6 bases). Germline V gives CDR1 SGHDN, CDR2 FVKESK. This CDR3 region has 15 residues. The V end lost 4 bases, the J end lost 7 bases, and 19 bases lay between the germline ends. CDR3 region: CASSPVLTGLGEAFF. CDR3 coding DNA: TGTGCCAGCAGCCCCGTCCTAACAGGGTTAGGTGAAGCTTTCTTT.